The rows below give T cell receptor beta chains drawn from one sample of a study of T cell repertoires in cytomegalovirus infection. TCRdb re-called the reads through MiXCR, storing one row per CDR3 protein. The table lists some 230,000 distinct CDR3 sequences, about 23% of them singletons, with around a sixth in the top ten. Sequences were obtained from CD8+ T cells from PBMCs. The receptors shown here come from a human donor in good health (CMV status not recorded). Some clones in this sample may be carry-over from other donors' samples. CDR3s include the opening cysteine and the closing phenylalanine or tryptophan. The order of the fields is D gene, J gene, V gene, clone size, CDR3 DNA, CDR3 protein. The D gene is left open where the match is weak. Rows give clone size only sometimes, using once, few, many, or a class for an expanded clone.

>TRBD2|TRBJ2-7|TRBV18|-
TGTGCCAGCTCACGACTAGCGGGGGCAACCTACGAGCAGTACTTC
CASSRLAGATYEQYF
>-|TRBJ2-7|TRBV19|few
TGTGCCAGTAGCCAGGGAACAGGCTACGAGCAGTACTTC
CASSQGTGYEQYF
>-|TRBJ1-2|TRBV19|-
TGTGCCACCGAGAACAGGTGGACTAACTATGGCTACACCTTC
CATENRWTNYGYTF
>-|TRBJ2-1|TRBV7-2|many
TGTGCCAGCAGCTCGATCCCCGGTGGGGCGAATGAGCAGTTCTTC
CASSSIPGGANEQFF
>-|TRBJ1-1|TRBV25-1|few
TGTGCCAGCACCACCTCGGGGGGTTTCTCTATTGAAGCTTTCTTT
CASTTSGGFSIEAFF
>-|TRBJ1-5|TRBV7-8|many
TGTGCCAGCAGCATCACAGGGAATCAGCCCCAGCATTTT
CASSITGNQPQHF
>-|TRBJ2-1|TRBV7-3|few
TGTGCCAGCAGCTTAGAGGGGGGGACCAACAATGAGCAGTTCTTC
CASSLEGGTNNEQFF
>-|TRBJ2-3|TRBV2|-
TGTGCCAGCAGTGAGTGGGGAAAAAGCACAGATACGCAGTATTTT
CASSEWGKSTDTQYF
>-|TRBJ2-5|TRBV12-3/TRBV12-4|-
TGTGCCAGCAGTGTAAACCAGGGTTTGGAGACCCAGTACTTC
CASSVNQGLETQYF
>TRBD2|TRBJ2-3|TRBV4-1|few
TGCGCCAGCAGCCAAGACGGGACTAACACAGATACGCAGTATTTT
CASSQDGTNTDTQYF
>-|TRBJ1-5|TRBV28|-
TGTGCCAGCAGTTTATATTCGGGTAATAGCAATCAGCCCCAGCATTTT
CASSLYSGNSNQPQHF
>-|TRBJ2-7|TRBV20-1|once
TGCAGTGCTAGAGTACCGAGCACCTACGAGCAGTACTTC
CSARVPSTYEQYF
>-|TRBJ2-1|TRBV20-1|-
TGCAGTGCTAGAGGGGGCGCTAACAATGAGCAGTTCTTC
CSARGGANNEQFF
>-|TRBJ2-7|TRBV6-6|-
TGTGCCAGCAGTTACTCGGGCAGCCACGAGCAGTACTTC
CASSYSGSHEQYF
>-|TRBJ2-7|TRBV13|few
TGTGCCAGCAGCCCCGGAGAGAACGAGCAGTACTTC
CASSPGENEQYF
>-|TRBJ2-7|TRBV7-6|-
TGTGCCAGCAGCTTCCCGCTTCCCCGGGGGGACATACAGGACGAGCAGTACTTC
CASSFPLPRGDIQDEQYF
>-|TRBJ2-2|TRBV7-6|-
TGTGCCAGCAGCTTAAAGGGGTTCGCGAACACCGGGGAGCTGTTTTTT
CASSLKGFANTGELFF
>TRBD2|TRBJ2-1|TRBV7-9|many
TGTGCCAGCAGGCCGGGGGGGGCTCTCAATGAGCAGTTCTTC
CASRPGGALNEQFF
>-|TRBJ2-2|TRBV27|few
TGTGCCAGCAGTTTGGAGGGGCGGGGTTGGACCGGGGAGCTGTTTTTT
CASSLEGRGWTGELFF
>TRBD2|TRBJ2-1|TRBV7-2|many
TGTGCCAGCACCCGCGGGGGGGGCTTTGATGAGCAGTTCTTC
CASTRGGGFDEQFF
>TRBD2|TRBJ2-7|TRBV7-4|-
TGTGCCAGCAGCCCCCCTGCGGGGGGGTACTACGAGCAGTACTTC
CASSPPAGGYYEQYF
>TRBD1|TRBJ2-1|TRBV6-1|many
TGTGCCAGCAGCGGCCGGACAGGGGGCTACTACAATGAGCAGTTCTTC
CASSGRTGGYYNEQFF
>TRBD2|TRBJ2-1|TRBV19|many
TGTGCCAGTAGTATTCTACTAGCGGGGGAGCAGTTCTTC
CASSILLAGEQFF
>-|TRBJ1-2|TRBV19|few
TGTGCCAGTAGTCCCGGCGTGGACTATGGCTACACCTTC
CASSPGVDYGYTF
>TRBD2|TRBJ2-1|TRBV7-3|many
TGTGCCAGCAGCACCGGACTAGCGGGGGAGGCGCAGTTCTTC
CASSTGLAGEAQFF
>TRBD2|TRBJ2-7|TRBV12-3/TRBV12-4|few
TGTGCCAGCAGTCCCCTAGCGGGACCCTCCTACGAGCAGTACTTC
CASSPLAGPSYEQYF
>-|TRBJ2-1|TRBV25-1|few
TGTGCCAGCAGTGACGCTAGTCCGTTCAATGAGCAGTTCTTC
CASSDASPFNEQFF
>-|TRBJ1-5|TRBV12-3/TRBV12-4|few
TGTGCCAGCAGTTTAGCAGTGGGTAACAATCAGCCCCAGCATTTT
CASSLAVGNNQPQHF
>-|TRBJ1-1|TRBV5-5|-
TGTGCCAGCAGCTTCGTGGTAGGCGATGAAGCTTTCTTT
CASSFVVGDEAFF
>TRBD1|TRBJ1-1|TRBV2|-
TGTGCCAGCCCTTCCCCAGGGGGGACTGAAGCTTTCTTT
CASPSPGGTEAFF
>TRBD1|TRBJ2-1|TRBV10-3|many
TGTGCCATCAGTGATCCCGGGGGGACAGGGGATTACAATGAGCAGTTCTTC
CAISDPGGTGDYNEQFF
>-|TRBJ2-7|TRBV5-1|few
TGCGCCAGCATGGACGGAACCTACGAGCAGTACTTC
CASMDGTYEQYF
>TRBD2|TRBJ2-1|TRBV4-1|-
TGCGCCAGCAGCCCACTGGGACTAACGGGGGGACGCAGCTCCTACAATGAGCAGTTCTTC
CASSPLGLTGGRSSYNEQFF
>TRBD2|TRBJ2-3|TRBV12-3/TRBV12-4|many
TGTGCCAGCAGTTTAACGGGGGGGGCAGATACGCAGTATTTT
CASSLTGGADTQYF
>-|TRBJ2-7|TRBV10-3|few
TGTGCCATCAGTGGACAGGCTAACTACGAGCAGTACTTC
CAISGQANYEQYF
>-|TRBJ2-3|TRBV7-2|few
TGTGCCAGCACCTTGCCGGTGGGAGATACGCAGTATTTT
CASTLPVGDTQYF
>TRBD1|TRBJ1-2|TRBV2|-
TGTGCCAGCAGGGTGACAGGGTCCCTTTACAACTATGGCTACACCTTC
CASRVTGSLYNYGYTF